Listed below are T cell receptor beta chains from one sample, sequenced in a study of human T cells and chemical hapten exposure. TCRdb redid the calling of the RACE reads with MiXCR, one entry per CDR3 protein. The table lists approximately 57,000 distinct CDR3 sequences, 7.5% to 10% of them singletons. The source material was whole blood, sampled in connection with sensitization to the hapten diphenylcyclopropenone (DPC). The receptors shown here come from a woman in her 40s with alopecia areata. Some clones in this sample may be carry-over from other donors' samples. Each CDR3 is given with its conserved first and last residue. A D gene is named only where the DNA matches it firmly. Only part of the rows carry a size: once, few, many, or a class if the clone is expanded.

len: 15; abundance: many; v_gene: TRBV7-6; d_gene: NA; j_gene: TRBJ2-2; CDR3nt: TGTGCCAGCAGCTTAGGACAGAGAAACACCGGGGAGCTGTTTTTT; CDR3aa: CASSLGQRNTGELFF
len: 15; abundance: many; v_gene: TRBV12-3/TRBV12-4; d_gene: TRBD1; j_gene: TRBJ1-6; CDR3nt: TGTGCCAGCAGCTTGGGACAGGCCTCAAATTCACCCCTCCACTTT; CDR3aa: CASSLGQASNSPLHF
len: 14; abundance: many; v_gene: TRBV7-8; d_gene: NA; j_gene: TRBJ2-7; CDR3nt: TGTGCCAGCAGCTTAGACGGGATTTCCTACGAGCAGTACTTC; CDR3aa: CASSLDGISYEQYF
len: 12; abundance: many; v_gene: TRBV7-8; d_gene: NA; j_gene: TRBJ2-2; CDR3nt: TGTGCCAGCAGCCACTCTGGCGGGGAGCTGTTTTTT; CDR3aa: CASSHSGGELFF
len: 14; abundance: many; v_gene: TRBV7-8; d_gene: TRBD1; j_gene: TRBJ1-1; CDR3nt: TGTGCCAGCAGCGAGACAGGGGTCGACACTGAAGCTTTCTTT; CDR3aa: CASSETGVDTEAFF
len: 17; abundance: NA; v_gene: TRBV14; d_gene: NA; j_gene: TRBJ2-3; CDR3nt: TGTGCCAGCAGCCAACAGTTTCTAACGCCTTCCCTTGATACGCAGTATTTT; CDR3aa: CASSQQFLTPSLDTQYF
len: 14; abundance: NA; v_gene: TRBV6-6; d_gene: TRBD1; j_gene: TRBJ1-2; CDR3nt: TGTGCCAGCAGGTACGGGACAGGAGAAGGCGGCTACACCTTC; CDR3aa: CASRYGTGEGGYTF
len: 15; abundance: NA; v_gene: TRBV30; d_gene: NA; j_gene: TRBJ1-1; CDR3nt: TGTGCCTGGAGTGGGCAGGGACTCGGGAACACTGAAGCTTTCTTT; CDR3aa: CAWSGQGLGNTEAFF
len: 13; abundance: many; v_gene: TRBV6-2/TRBV6-3; d_gene: NA; j_gene: TRBJ1-2; CDR3nt: TGTGCCAGCACCGGGGGACTGATGGGAGGCTACACCTTC; CDR3aa: CASTGGLMGGYTF
len: 13; abundance: many; v_gene: TRBV2; d_gene: NA; j_gene: TRBJ2-5; CDR3nt: TGTGCCAGCAGTGTAAACAGGCAAGAGACCCAGTACTTC; CDR3aa: CASSVNRQETQYF
len: 16; abundance: many; v_gene: TRBV19; d_gene: NA; j_gene: TRBJ2-7; CDR3nt: TGTGCCAGTAGTATAGGGCCGGGGGACGGCACCTACGAGCAGTACTTC; CDR3aa: CASSIGPGDGTYEQYF
len: 12; abundance: NA; v_gene: TRBV12-3/TRBV12-4; d_gene: NA; j_gene: TRBJ2-3; CDR3nt: TGTGCCAGCAGTTTCGTGAGGGACAATCAGTATTTT; CDR3aa: CASSFVRDNQYF
len: 16; abundance: many; v_gene: TRBV19; d_gene: NA; j_gene: TRBJ1-5; CDR3nt: TGTGCCAGTATTCGGCGCGGAGCTCCTAGCAATCAGCCCCAGCATTTT; CDR3aa: CASIRRGAPSNQPQHF
len: 15; abundance: many; v_gene: TRBV5-1; d_gene: NA; j_gene: TRBJ1-1; CDR3nt: TGCGCCAGCAGCTTATACAGGGCGCGAAGGACTGAAGCTTTCTTT; CDR3aa: CASSLYRARRTEAFF
len: 15; abundance: many; v_gene: TRBV12-3/TRBV12-4; d_gene: NA; j_gene: TRBJ1-4; CDR3nt: TGTGCCAGCAGTCCGCCGACAGGATTTAATGAAAAACTGTTTTTT; CDR3aa: CASSPPTGFNEKLFF
len: 17; abundance: many; v_gene: TRBV4-2; d_gene: TRBD2; j_gene: TRBJ2-1; CDR3nt: TGTGCCAGCAGCCAAGATTGGCCTAGCGGGGTAAAAAATGAGCAGTTCTTC; CDR3aa: CASSQDWPSGVKNEQFF
len: 13; abundance: few; v_gene: TRBV5-4; d_gene: NA; j_gene: TRBJ1-2; CDR3nt: TGTGCCAGCAGACGGACGGAGTCGTCCGGCTACACCTTC; CDR3aa: CASRRTESSGYTF
len: 14; abundance: NA; v_gene: TRBV28; d_gene: NA; j_gene: TRBJ2-1; CDR3nt: TGTGCCAGCAGTTCTGGGTTCCCCTACAATGAGCAGTTCTTC; CDR3aa: CASSSGFPYNEQFF
len: 15; abundance: many; v_gene: TRBV12-3/TRBV12-4; d_gene: NA; j_gene: TRBJ2-1; CDR3nt: TGTGCCAGCAGTTTGGGAAGCGGTCCCTACAATGAGCAGTTCTTC; CDR3aa: CASSLGSGPYNEQFF
len: 9; abundance: many; v_gene: TRBV29-1; d_gene: NA; j_gene: TRBJ1-3; CDR3nt: TGCGTCCCTCCGAACACCATATATTTT; CDR3aa: CVPPNTIYF
len: 15; abundance: many; v_gene: TRBV20-1; d_gene: TRBD1; j_gene: TRBJ2-5; CDR3nt: TGCAGTGCCAGCAGTGTGGGACAGCCCCAAGAGACCCAGTACTTC; CDR3aa: CSASSVGQPQETQYF
len: 13; abundance: NA; v_gene: TRBV18; d_gene: NA; j_gene: TRBJ2-6; CDR3nt: TGTGCCAGCTCAAAGACAGCGGCCAACGTCCTGACTTTC; CDR3aa: CASSKTAANVLTF
len: 16; abundance: many; v_gene: TRBV7-8; d_gene: NA; j_gene: TRBJ1-3; CDR3nt: TGTGCCAGCAGCTCCTCATCGGCCAGGGCTGGAAACACCATATATTTT; CDR3aa: CASSSSSARAGNTIYF
len: 13; abundance: few; v_gene: TRBV20-1; d_gene: NA; j_gene: TRBJ2-5; CDR3nt: TGCAGTGCGGATCGGGTCCTGCAAGAGACCCAGTACTTC; CDR3aa: CSADRVLQETQYF
len: 13; abundance: many; v_gene: TRBV12-3/TRBV12-4; d_gene: NA; j_gene: TRBJ2-2; CDR3nt: TGTGCCAGCAGTGAGGGATACACCGGGGAGCTGTTTTTT; CDR3aa: CASSEGYTGELFF
len: 13; abundance: many; v_gene: TRBV4-3; d_gene: NA; j_gene: TRBJ1-4; CDR3nt: TGCGCCAGCAGCCAGCAGGGGATTGGGAAACTGTTTTTT; CDR3aa: CASSQQGIGKLFF
len: 19; abundance: many; v_gene: TRBV4-1; d_gene: TRBD2; j_gene: TRBJ2-3; CDR3nt: TGCGCCAGCAGCCCCGCCCCCATACTAGCGGGGACTAACACAGATACGCAGTATTTT; CDR3aa: CASSPAPILAGTNTDTQYF
len: 11; abundance: few; v_gene: TRBV12-3/TRBV12-4; d_gene: NA; j_gene: TRBJ1-3; CDR3nt: TGTGCCAGCAGCGGCAGAAGCACCATATATTTT; CDR3aa: CASSGRSTIYF
len: 15; abundance: NA; v_gene: TRBV7-9; d_gene: NA; j_gene: TRBJ2-4; CDR3nt: TGTGCCAGCAGCTTATTACCAGCCACCAAAAACATTCAGTACTTC; CDR3aa: CASSLLPATKNIQYF
len: 12; abundance: many; v_gene: TRBV6-1; d_gene: TRBD2; j_gene: TRBJ2-3; CDR3nt: TGTGCCAGCAGTGAAGGGACTAGGGTGCAGTATTTT; CDR3aa: CASSEGTRVQYF
len: 15; abundance: NA; v_gene: TRBV28; d_gene: TRBD1; j_gene: TRBJ1-6; CDR3nt: TGTGCCAGCACTGGACAGGGGAAAGGCGATTCACCCCTCCACTTT; CDR3aa: CASTGQGKGDSPLHF
len: 13; abundance: many; v_gene: TRBV29-1; d_gene: NA; j_gene: TRBJ2-1; CDR3nt: TGCAGCGTTGAAGATCGCCGAACGAATGAGCAGTTCTTC; CDR3aa: CSVEDRRTNEQFF
len: 11; abundance: NA; v_gene: TRBV4-1; d_gene: NA; j_gene: TRBJ2-7; CDR3nt: TGCGCCAGCAGCTCCACAGCGGGGCAGTACTTC; CDR3aa: CASSSTAGQYF
len: 15; abundance: NA; v_gene: TRBV6-1; d_gene: TRBD1; j_gene: TRBJ1-2; CDR3nt: TGTGCCAGCAGTGAATCGGGCAGGGGGAAGCATGGCTACACCTTC; CDR3aa: CASSESGRGKHGYTF
len: 12; abundance: many; v_gene: TRBV4-1; d_gene: NA; j_gene: TRBJ1-6; CDR3nt: TGCGCCAGCAGCCAATTGGGGGTAACCCTCCACTTT; CDR3aa: CASSQLGVTLHF
len: 14; abundance: many; v_gene: TRBV30; d_gene: NA; j_gene: TRBJ1-2; CDR3nt: TGTGCCTGGAGTGCTCGGACAGCTAACTATGGCTACACCTTC; CDR3aa: CAWSARTANYGYTF
len: 13; abundance: many; v_gene: TRBV16; d_gene: TRBD1; j_gene: TRBJ2-1; CDR3nt: TGTGCCAGCAGCCAGGACAGGCCCGGTGAGCAGTTCTTC; CDR3aa: CASSQDRPGEQFF
len: 14; abundance: few; v_gene: TRBV7-2; d_gene: TRBD1; j_gene: TRBJ1-2; CDR3nt: TGTGCCAGCAGCCGGGGGACAGGGAACTATGGCTACACCTTC; CDR3aa: CASSRGTGNYGYTF